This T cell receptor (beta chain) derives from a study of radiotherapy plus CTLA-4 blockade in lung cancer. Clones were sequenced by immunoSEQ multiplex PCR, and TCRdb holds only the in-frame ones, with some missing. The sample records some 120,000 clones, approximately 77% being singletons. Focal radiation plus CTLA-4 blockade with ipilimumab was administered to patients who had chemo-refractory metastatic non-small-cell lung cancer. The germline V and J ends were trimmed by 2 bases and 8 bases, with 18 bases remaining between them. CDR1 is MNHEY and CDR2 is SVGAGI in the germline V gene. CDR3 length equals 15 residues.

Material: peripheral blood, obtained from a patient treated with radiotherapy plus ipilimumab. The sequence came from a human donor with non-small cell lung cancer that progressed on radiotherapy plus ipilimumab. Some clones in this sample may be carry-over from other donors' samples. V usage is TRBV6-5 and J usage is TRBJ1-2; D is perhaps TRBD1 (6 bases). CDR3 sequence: CASSYRPGGPIGYTF. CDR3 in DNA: TGTGCCAGCAGTTACCGCCCGGGGGGCCCTATCGGCTACACCTTC.